This T cell receptor beta chain emerged from a study of T cells after yellow fever vaccination. TCRdb re-derived calls from the 5' RACE reads in MiXCR, one entry per CDR3 protein. The sample lists 100,000 to 150,000 distinct CDR3 sequences, approximately 8.4% occurring once. This CDR3 contains 15 residues. V lost 6 bases and J 3 bases, leaving 18 bases between the germline ends. This TCR was recovered from a man between 18 and 29 years old who received the YFV17D yellow fever vaccine. The chain couples TRBV12-3 or TRBV12-4 to TRBJ2-7; no reliable D call. The sample was CD8+ T cells sorted from PBMCs, taken on the day of the yellow fever booster vaccination. As DNA, the CDR3 is TGTGCCAGCAGCCCTGGTGGGCGAATGAACTACGAGCAGTACTTC. The encoded protein is CASSPGGRMNYEQYF.